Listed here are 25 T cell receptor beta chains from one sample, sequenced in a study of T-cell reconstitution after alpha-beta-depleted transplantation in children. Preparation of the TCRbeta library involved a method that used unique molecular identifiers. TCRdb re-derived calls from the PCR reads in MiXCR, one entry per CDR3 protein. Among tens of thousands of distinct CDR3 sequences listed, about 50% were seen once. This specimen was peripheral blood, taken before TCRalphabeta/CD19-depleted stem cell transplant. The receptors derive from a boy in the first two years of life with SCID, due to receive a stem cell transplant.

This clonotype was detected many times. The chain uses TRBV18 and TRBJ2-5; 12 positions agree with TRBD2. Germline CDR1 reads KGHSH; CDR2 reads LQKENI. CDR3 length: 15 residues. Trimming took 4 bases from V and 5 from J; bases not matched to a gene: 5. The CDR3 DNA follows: TGTGCCAGCTCACGCCGACTAGCGGGGGTGGAGACCCAGTACTTC. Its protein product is CASSRRLAGVETQYF.

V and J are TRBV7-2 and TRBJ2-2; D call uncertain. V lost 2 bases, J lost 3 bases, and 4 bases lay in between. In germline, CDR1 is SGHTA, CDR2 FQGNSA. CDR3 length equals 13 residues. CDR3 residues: CASSLTDTGELFF. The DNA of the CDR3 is TGTGCCAGCAGCTTAACAGACACCGGGGAGCTGTTTTTT.

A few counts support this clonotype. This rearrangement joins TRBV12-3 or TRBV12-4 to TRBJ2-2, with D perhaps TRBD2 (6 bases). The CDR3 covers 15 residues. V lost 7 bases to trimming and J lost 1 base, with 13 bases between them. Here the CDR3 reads CASTAGTLNTGELFF. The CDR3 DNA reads TGTGCCAGCACGGCCGGGACTCTGAACACCGGGGAGCTGTTTTTT.

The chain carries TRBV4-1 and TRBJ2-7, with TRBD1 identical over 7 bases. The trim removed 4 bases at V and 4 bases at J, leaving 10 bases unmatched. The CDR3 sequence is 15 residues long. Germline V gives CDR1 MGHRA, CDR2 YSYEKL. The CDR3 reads CASSPGRDRPYEQYF. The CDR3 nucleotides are TGCGCCAGCAGCCCTGGACGGGACAGACCTTACGAGCAGTACTTC.

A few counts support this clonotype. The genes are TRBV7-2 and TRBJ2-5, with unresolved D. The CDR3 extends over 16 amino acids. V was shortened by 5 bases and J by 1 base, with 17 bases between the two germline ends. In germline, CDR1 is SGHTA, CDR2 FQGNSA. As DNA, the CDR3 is TGTGCCAGCAGCCCCCAAGGTGGAAGACCCCAAGAGACCCAGTACTTC. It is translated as CASSPQGGRPQETQYF.

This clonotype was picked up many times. The CDR3 loop reads CSARDPRGSYNSPLHF. The CDR3 DNA reads TGCAGTGCTAGAGATCCTCGGGGTTCCTATAATTCACCCCTCCACTTT. This sequence joins TRBV20-1 and TRBJ1-6; D gene ambiguous. The CDR3 consists of 16 residues. V gave up 0 bases and J gave up 1 base, with 10 bases separating them. The germline V gene has CDR1 DFQATT and CDR2 SNEGSKA (reference sequence).

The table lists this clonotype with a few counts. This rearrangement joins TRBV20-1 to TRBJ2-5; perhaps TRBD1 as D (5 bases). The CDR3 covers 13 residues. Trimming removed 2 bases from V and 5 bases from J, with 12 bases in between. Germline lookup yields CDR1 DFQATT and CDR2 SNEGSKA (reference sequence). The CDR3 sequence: CSARRQGVETQYF. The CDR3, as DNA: TGCAGTGCTAGAAGGCAGGGTGTCGAGACCCAGTACTTC.

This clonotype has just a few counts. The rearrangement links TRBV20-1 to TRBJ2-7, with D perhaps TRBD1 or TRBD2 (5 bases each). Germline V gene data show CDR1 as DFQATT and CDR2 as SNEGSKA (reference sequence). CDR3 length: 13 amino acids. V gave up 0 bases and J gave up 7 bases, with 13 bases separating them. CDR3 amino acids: CSARDRREIEQYF. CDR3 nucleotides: TGCAGTGCTAGAGATCGCAGGGAGATAGAGCAGTACTTC.

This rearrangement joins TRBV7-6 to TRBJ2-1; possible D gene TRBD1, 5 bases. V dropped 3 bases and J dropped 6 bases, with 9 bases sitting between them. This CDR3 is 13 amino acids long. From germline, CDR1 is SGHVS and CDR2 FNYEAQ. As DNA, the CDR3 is TGTGCCAGCAGCTTCCCAGGGATCAATGAGCAGTTCTTC. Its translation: CASSFPGINEQFF.

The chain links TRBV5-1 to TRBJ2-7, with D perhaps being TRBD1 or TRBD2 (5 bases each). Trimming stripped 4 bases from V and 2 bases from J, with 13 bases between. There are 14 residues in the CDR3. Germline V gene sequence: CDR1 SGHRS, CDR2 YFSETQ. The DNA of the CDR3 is TGCGCCAGCAGCCCGGGACCGCCTCCCTACGAGCAGTACTTC. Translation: CASSPGPPPYEQYF.

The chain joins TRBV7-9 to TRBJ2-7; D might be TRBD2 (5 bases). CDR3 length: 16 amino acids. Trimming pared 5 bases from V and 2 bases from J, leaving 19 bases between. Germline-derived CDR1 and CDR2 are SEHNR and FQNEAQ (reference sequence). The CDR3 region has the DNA TGTGCCAGCAGCCCTGACGGGATGACGGAGACCTACGAGCAGTACTTC. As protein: CASSPDGMTETYEQYF.

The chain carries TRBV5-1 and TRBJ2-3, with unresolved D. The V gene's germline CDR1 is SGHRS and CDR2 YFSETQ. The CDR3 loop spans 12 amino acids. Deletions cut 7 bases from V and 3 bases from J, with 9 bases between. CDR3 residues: CASGQETDTQYF. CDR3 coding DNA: TGCGCCAGCGGTCAGGAGACAGATACGCAGTATTTT.

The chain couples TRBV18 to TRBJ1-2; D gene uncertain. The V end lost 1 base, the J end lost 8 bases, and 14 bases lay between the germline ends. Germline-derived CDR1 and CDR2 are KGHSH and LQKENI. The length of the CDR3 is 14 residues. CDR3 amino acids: CASSPQWGPHGYTF. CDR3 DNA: TGTGCCAGCTCACCACAATGGGGTCCCCACGGCTACACCTTC.

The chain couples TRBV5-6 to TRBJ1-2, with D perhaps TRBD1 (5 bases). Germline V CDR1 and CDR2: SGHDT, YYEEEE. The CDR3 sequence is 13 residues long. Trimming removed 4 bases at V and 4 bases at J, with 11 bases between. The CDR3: CASSPGRGYGYTF. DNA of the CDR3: TGTGCCAGCAGCCCTGGGAGGGGCTATGGCTACACCTTC.

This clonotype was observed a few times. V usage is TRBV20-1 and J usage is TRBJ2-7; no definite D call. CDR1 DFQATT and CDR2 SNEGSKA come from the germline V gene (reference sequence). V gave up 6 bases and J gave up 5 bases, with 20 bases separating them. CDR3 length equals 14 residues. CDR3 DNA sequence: TGCAGTGCCACTCCTTCCGACAAGGTGAACGAGCAGTACTTC. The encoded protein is CSATPSDKVNEQYF.

CDR3 nucleotides: TGTGCCAGCAGCTCCCTCGTCCAGAACACTGAAGCTTTCTTT. Translation gives CASSSLVQNTEAFF. The V gene is TRBV11-2, the J gene TRBJ1-1; no reliable D call. Looked up from germline, CDR1 is SGHAT and CDR2 is FQNNGV. V shed 4 bases and J shed 1 base, with 10 bases lying between them. CDR3 size: 14 residues.

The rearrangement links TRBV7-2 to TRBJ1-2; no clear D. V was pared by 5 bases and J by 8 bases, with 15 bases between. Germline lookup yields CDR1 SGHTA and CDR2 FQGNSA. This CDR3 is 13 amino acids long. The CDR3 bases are TGTGCCAGCAGCCCCAGCGCGGGGTACGGCTACACCTTC. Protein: CASSPSAGYGYTF.

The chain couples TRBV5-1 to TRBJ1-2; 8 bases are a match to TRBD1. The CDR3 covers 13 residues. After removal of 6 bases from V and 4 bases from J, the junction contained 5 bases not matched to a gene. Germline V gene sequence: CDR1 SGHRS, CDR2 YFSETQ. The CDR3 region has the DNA TGCGCCAGCATGACAACAGGGGGCTATGGCTACACCTTC. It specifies CASMTTGGYGYTF.

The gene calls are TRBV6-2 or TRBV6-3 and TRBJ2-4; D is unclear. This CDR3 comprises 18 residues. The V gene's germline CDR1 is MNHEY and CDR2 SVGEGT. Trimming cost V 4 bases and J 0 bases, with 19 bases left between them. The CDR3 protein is CASSLHLTPGVAKNIQYF. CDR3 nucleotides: TGTGCCAGCAGTTTACACCTTACCCCCGGAGTAGCCAAAAACATTCAGTACTTC.

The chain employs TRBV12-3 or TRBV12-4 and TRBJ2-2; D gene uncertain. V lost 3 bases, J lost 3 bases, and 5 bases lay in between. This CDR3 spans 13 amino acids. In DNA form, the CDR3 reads TGTGCCAGCAGTTTTACTTACACCGGGGAGCTGTTTTTT. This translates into CASSFTYTGELFF.

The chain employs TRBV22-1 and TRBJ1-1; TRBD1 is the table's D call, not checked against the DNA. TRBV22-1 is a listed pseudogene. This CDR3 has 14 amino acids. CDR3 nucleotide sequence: TGTCCTGTTCATGGTTCTTGGGGGCCCACTGAAGCTTTCTTT. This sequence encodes CPVHGSWGPTEAFF.

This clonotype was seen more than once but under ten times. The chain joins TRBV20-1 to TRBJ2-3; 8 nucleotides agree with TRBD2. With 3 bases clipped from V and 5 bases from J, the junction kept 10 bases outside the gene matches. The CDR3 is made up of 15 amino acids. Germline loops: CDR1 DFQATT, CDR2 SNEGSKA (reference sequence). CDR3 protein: CSASLGGGRGDTQYF. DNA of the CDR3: TGCAGTGCTAGTCTAGGCGGGGGGCGGGGAGATACGCAGTATTTT.

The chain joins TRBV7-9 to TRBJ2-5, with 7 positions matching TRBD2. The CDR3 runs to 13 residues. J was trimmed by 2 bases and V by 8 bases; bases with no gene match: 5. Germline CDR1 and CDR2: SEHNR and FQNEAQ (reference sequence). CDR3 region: CASVRGDQETQYF. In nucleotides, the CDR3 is TGTGCCAGCGTACGGGGGGATCAAGAGACCCAGTACTTC.

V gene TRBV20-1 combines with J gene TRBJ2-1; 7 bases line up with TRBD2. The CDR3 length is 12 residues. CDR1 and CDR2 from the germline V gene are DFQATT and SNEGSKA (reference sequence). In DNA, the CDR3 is TGCTCGGCGGGGGATTACTACAATGAGCAGTTCTTC. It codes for CSAGDYYNEQFF.

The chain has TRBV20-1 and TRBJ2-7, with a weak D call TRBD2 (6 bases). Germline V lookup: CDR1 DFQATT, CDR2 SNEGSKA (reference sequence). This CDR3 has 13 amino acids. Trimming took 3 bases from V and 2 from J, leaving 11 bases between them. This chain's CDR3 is CSASRRGAYEQYF. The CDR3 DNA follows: TGCAGTGCTAGCCGGAGGGGAGCCTACGAGCAGTACTTC.